This T cell receptor beta chain emerged from a study of post-analysis software for immune sequencing data (dated by TCRdb to 2014 to 2015). With regard to the full study: The recorded disease courses included relapsing-remitting, secondary progressive and progressive-relapsing multiple sclerosis, and some patients had no subtype annotation. The patient repertoires were compared against 11 previously published healthy control repertoires obtained from donors aged roughly 6 to 25 years. A subset of samples was prepared in parallel using single-end sample barcoding, then pooled and co-amplified after Illumina adapter ligation. Overall study results and their limits: Direct clustering with F measure showed strong co-clustering of samples prepared in the same batch, prompting a batch-effect correction. The control group was slightly older than the multiple sclerosis patient group. Multiple sclerosis patients had significantly lower normalized Chao1 diversity than controls, a result that suggests substantial peripheral T-cell clonal expansion. Patients showed significantly higher frequencies than controls for roughly 5 TRBV segments, among them TRBV5-6, TRBV5-1 and TRBV20-1.

This clonotype has only a few counts. Its antigen is still unknown. Within one base of it there is no much larger clone, and no base qualities were kept. To demonstrate the VDJtools post-analysis software, the study profiled TCR beta repertoires from the peripheral blood of about 13 young patients with multiple sclerosis. The multiple sclerosis patients were children and adolescents between roughly 6 and 16 years of age. The germline V gene encodes CDR1 SGHRS and CDR2 YFSETQ. Including cysteine and phenylalanine, the CDR3 has 15 amino acids. Only the CDR3 part of the read is kept: 45 bases, read in frame from the first base. V was cut back by 5 bases and J by 4 bases, leaving a gap of 18 bases between them. The library was obtained by PCR. The reads were generated on an Illumina HiSeq 2500. Unique molecular identifiers were incorporated into TCR beta cDNA libraries to reduce PCR and sequencing biases. Per 1 to 10 million input T cells, approximately 500,000 cDNA molecules were obtained, such that each molecule approximated one T cell. The patient libraries were prepared and sequenced with the same protocol used for the earlier healthy control dataset. Samples belonging to the same batch were prepared together, multiplexed and sequenced on a shared HiSeq lane. The original methods were these. MIGEC was used to process the raw barcoded reads, and molecular identifier groups with only a single read were discarded before consensus assembly and CDR3 extraction. Clonotype tables were post-analysed with VDJtools, normalizing diversity by down-sampling all datasets to the smallest sample size. Repertoire overlap clustering matched CDR3 amino acid but not nucleotide sequences to correct batch-related cross-sample contamination. The public reads were reanalyzed by TCRdb: fastp trimming at Q25, MiXCR alignment, in-frame beta chains only. Under each unique CDR3 protein, matching rows form one entry showing the most common genes and DNA. None of the V and J calls come from the authors' own analysis; TCRdb made them. This sample gives roughly 580,000 distinct CDR3 sequences in total; 40% to 50% of them show up just once. Approximately 1.7% of the sample is in the top ten clones.

This sequence uses TRBV5-1 and TRBJ1-2; a tentative D call is TRBD1 (5 bases match). The specimen was blood. This TCR derives from a girl under 18 with multiple sclerosis. The CDR3 is CASRTGVGTRYGYTF. The nucleotide sequence is TGCGCCAGCAGGACTGGCGTCGGGACTCGCTATGGCTACACCTTC. Full variable domain (CDR3 extended with the reference TRBV5-1 and TRBJ1-2 proteins): KAGVTQTPRYLIKTRGQQVTLSCSPISGHRSVSWYQQTPGQGLQFLFEYFSETQRNKGNFPGRFSGRQFSNSRSEMNVSTLELGDSALYLCASRTGVGTRYGYTFGSGTRLTVV.